This is a list of T cell receptor beta chains from one sample in a study of T-cell memory formation after mild COVID-19. Each CDR3 protein gets one entry after TCRdb re-called the 5' RACE reads with MiXCR. The sample shows under 600,000 distinct CDR3 sequences, about 22% of them seen only once. The material sequenced was PBMCs or a T cell subset sorted from them (not recorded which). Every receptor here comes from an adult woman who had mild COVID-19 (a few samples of this study predate the infection). Cell type and time point are not known. Each CDR3 is given with its conserved first and last residue. Each record gives: D gene, V gene, J gene, clone size, CDR3 protein, CDR3 DNA. A D gene is named only where the DNA matches it firmly. Clone size is given for some rows only: seen once, a few or many times, or a class if the clone is expanded.

D gene: .
V gene: TRBV12-3/TRBV12-4
J gene: TRBJ1-5
clone size: .
CDR3 protein: CASTKGDSNQPQHF
CDR3 DNA: TGTGCCAGCACCAAGGGGGATAGCAATCAGCCCCAGCATTTT

D gene: .
V gene: TRBV12-3/TRBV12-4
J gene: TRBJ1-2
clone size: .
CDR3 protein: CASSLPAGGDHAGYTF
CDR3 DNA: TGTGCCAGCAGTTTACCCGCTGGCGGGGATCATGCTGGCTACACCTTC

D gene: .
V gene: TRBV4-1
J gene: TRBJ2-2
clone size: .
CDR3 protein: CASSQLGSTGELFF
CDR3 DNA: TGCGCCAGCAGCCAACTCGGGAGTACCGGGGAGCTGTTTTTT

D gene: .
V gene: TRBV30
J gene: TRBJ1-1
clone size: .
CDR3 protein: CAWSVSTGGKLDTEAFF
CDR3 DNA: TGTGCCTGGAGCGTCTCGACAGGAGGCAAGTTGGACACTGAAGCTTTCTTT

D gene: TRBD2
V gene: TRBV20-1
J gene: TRBJ2-1
clone size: few
CDR3 protein: CSARDYERESNEQFF
CDR3 DNA: TGCAGTGCTAGAGATTACGAGCGGGAGAGCAATGAGCAGTTCTTC

D gene: .
V gene: TRBV9
J gene: TRBJ2-7
clone size: few
CDR3 protein: CASSPGLFFEQYF
CDR3 DNA: TGTGCCAGCAGCCCCGGCTTATTTTTCGAGCAGTACTTC

D gene: .
V gene: TRBV10-3
J gene: TRBJ1-1
clone size: few
CDR3 protein: CATNLGEATEAFF
CDR3 DNA: TGTGCCACTAATCTGGGGGAGGCCACTGAAGCTTTCTTT

D gene: .
V gene: TRBV18
J gene: TRBJ2-5
clone size: few
CDR3 protein: CASSPASPFVSETQYF
CDR3 DNA: TGTGCCAGCTCACCAGCGTCGCCTTTCGTATCCGAGACCCAGTACTTC

D gene: .
V gene: TRBV6-5
J gene: TRBJ1-1
clone size: .
CDR3 protein: CASSYSGGRTEAFF
CDR3 DNA: TGTGCCAGCAGTTACTCGGGTGGTCGAACTGAAGCTTTCTTT

D gene: .
V gene: TRBV9
J gene: TRBJ1-5
clone size: .
CDR3 protein: CASSVGGISGQPQHF
CDR3 DNA: TGTGCCAGCAGCGTTGGGGGTATTTCAGGACAGCCCCAGCATTTT

D gene: .
V gene: TRBV4-3
J gene: TRBJ2-1
clone size: .
CDR3 protein: CASSQDPRTVRQFF
CDR3 DNA: TGCGCCAGCAGCCAAGATCCTAGGACCGTCAGGCAGTTCTTC

D gene: .
V gene: TRBV12-3/TRBV12-4
J gene: TRBJ2-3
clone size: .
CDR3 protein: CASSPEQGISTDTQYF
CDR3 DNA: TGTGCCAGCAGCCCGGAACAGGGTATTAGCACAGATACGCAGTATTTT

D gene: TRBD2
V gene: TRBV11-3
J gene: TRBJ2-1
clone size: .
CDR3 protein: CASSTISGSVREQFF
CDR3 DNA: TGTGCCAGCAGCACGATTAGCGGGAGTGTACGTGAGCAGTTCTTC

D gene: TRBD2
V gene: TRBV15
J gene: TRBJ2-1
clone size: few
CDR3 protein: CATSRPWTSGGAGEQFF
CDR3 DNA: TGTGCCACCAGCAGACCTTGGACTAGCGGGGGGGCGGGTGAGCAGTTCTTC

D gene: .
V gene: TRBV3-1
J gene: TRBJ2-1
clone size: .
CDR3 protein: CASSQVGTRAREQFF
CDR3 DNA: TGTGCCAGCAGCCAAGTGGGAACTAGGGCTAGGGAGCAGTTCTTC

D gene: TRBD2
V gene: TRBV20-1
J gene: TRBJ2-5
clone size: few
CDR3 protein: CSARQSGSPQETQYF
CDR3 DNA: TGCAGTGCTAGACAGAGCGGGAGCCCCCAAGAGACCCAGTACTTC

D gene: TRBD2
V gene: TRBV7-2
J gene: TRBJ2-1
clone size: few
CDR3 protein: CASSSETVIAGEQFF
CDR3 DNA: TGTGCCAGCAGCTCGGAGACGGTCATAGCGGGTGAGCAGTTCTTC

D gene: .
V gene: TRBV7-2
J gene: TRBJ2-5
clone size: .
CDR3 protein: CASSSSPTRGTQYF
CDR3 DNA: TGTGCCAGCAGCTCCTCCCCAACCCGGGGGACCCAGTACTTC

D gene: .
V gene: TRBV14
J gene: TRBJ2-1
clone size: few
CDR3 protein: CASSQGVALTDEQFF
CDR3 DNA: TGTGCCAGCAGCCAAGGGGTAGCGTTAACTGATGAGCAGTTCTTC

D gene: TRBD2
V gene: TRBV5-1
J gene: TRBJ2-2
clone size: .
CDR3 protein: CASSRKTSGGMNTGELFF
CDR3 DNA: TGCGCCAGCAGCCGGAAGACTAGCGGGGGGATGAACACCGGGGAGCTGTTTTTT

D gene: .
V gene: TRBV5-1
J gene: TRBJ2-3
clone size: .
CDR3 protein: CASSLDFATDTQYF
CDR3 DNA: TGCGCCAGCAGCTTGGACTTCGCCACAGATACGCAGTATTTT

D gene: .
V gene: TRBV7-9
J gene: TRBJ1-1
clone size: .
CDR3 protein: CASGGVEAFF
CDR3 DNA: TGTGCCAGCGGAGGGGTTGAAGCTTTCTTT

D gene: .
V gene: TRBV12-3/TRBV12-4
J gene: TRBJ1-1
clone size: .
CDR3 protein: CASSVQGLNTEAFF
CDR3 DNA: TGTGCCAGCAGTGTACAGGGATTGAACACTGAAGCTTTCTTT

D gene: TRBD2
V gene: TRBV2
J gene: TRBJ2-1
clone size: few
CDR3 protein: CASMVAGRYNEQFF
CDR3 DNA: TGTGCCAGTATGGTAGCCGGGAGGTACAATGAGCAGTTCTTC

D gene: .
V gene: TRBV6-2/TRBV6-3
J gene: TRBJ2-7
clone size: .
CDR3 protein: CASSRDSEQYF
CDR3 DNA: TGTGCCAGCAGCCGCGACAGCGAGCAGTACTTC

D gene: TRBD2
V gene: TRBV30
J gene: TRBJ2-3
clone size: .
CDR3 protein: CAWAGGLHTDTQYF
CDR3 DNA: TGTGCCTGGGCGGGGGGGCTTCACACAGATACGCAGTATTTT

D gene: .
V gene: TRBV5-1
J gene: TRBJ2-1
clone size: .
CDR3 protein: CASSFTRTLLSSYNEQFF
CDR3 DNA: TGCGCCAGCAGCTTTACTAGGACTCTCCTTAGCTCCTACAATGAGCAGTTCTTC

D gene: .
V gene: TRBV19
J gene: TRBJ1-2
clone size: few
CDR3 protein: CASSMTRGLGGYTF
CDR3 DNA: TGTGCCAGTAGTATGACAAGGGGCCTCGGGGGCTACACCTTC

D gene: TRBD2
V gene: TRBV18
J gene: TRBJ2-1
clone size: many
CDR3 protein: CASSSGSYEQFF
CDR3 DNA: TGTGCCAGCTCAAGCGGGAGCTATGAGCAGTTCTTC

D gene: .
V gene: TRBV5-5
J gene: TRBJ1-6
clone size: .
CDR3 protein: CASSPAVNSPLHF
CDR3 DNA: TGTGCCAGCAGCCCGGCAGTTAATTCACCCCTCCACTTT

D gene: .
V gene: TRBV5-6
J gene: TRBJ1-5
clone size: .
CDR3 protein: CASSLNRYNQPQHF
CDR3 DNA: TGTGCCAGCAGCTTGAACAGGTACAATCAGCCCCAGCATTTT

D gene: .
V gene: TRBV4-3
J gene: TRBJ1-1
clone size: .
CDR3 protein: CASSQGVGVGAFF
CDR3 DNA: TGCGCCAGCAGCCAAGGCGTGGGGGTTGGGGCTTTCTTT

D gene: .
V gene: TRBV29-1
J gene: TRBJ1-1
clone size: .
CDR3 protein: CSVEGDSRKAFF
CDR3 DNA: TGCAGCGTTGAAGGGGACTCCCGGAAGGCTTTCTTT

D gene: TRBD2
V gene: TRBV6-1
J gene: TRBJ2-7
clone size: few
CDR3 protein: CASSEWRTSGYEQYF
CDR3 DNA: TGTGCCAGCAGTGAATGGAGAACTAGCGGCTACGAGCAGTACTTC

D gene: .
V gene: TRBV14
J gene: TRBJ1-4
clone size: .
CDR3 protein: CASSQAGTDPRELFF
CDR3 DNA: TGTGCCAGCAGCCAAGCGGGGACCGATCCCCGAGAACTGTTTTTT

D gene: .
V gene: TRBV6-2/TRBV6-3
J gene: TRBJ1-1
clone size: few
CDR3 protein: CASSYSSGWQWTNTEAFF
CDR3 DNA: TGTGCCAGCAGTTACTCGTCGGGGTGGCAGTGGACGAACACTGAAGCTTTCTTT

D gene: TRBD2
V gene: TRBV29-1
J gene: TRBJ2-2
clone size: few
CDR3 protein: CSVGLGLAITGELFF
CDR3 DNA: TGCAGCGTTGGATTGGGACTAGCAATCACCGGGGAGCTGTTTTTT

D gene: .
V gene: TRBV25-1
J gene: TRBJ1-2
clone size: few
CDR3 protein: CASLGLNYGYTF
CDR3 DNA: TGTGCCAGCCTCGGCCTTAACTATGGCTACACCTTC

D gene: TRBD1
V gene: TRBV29-1
J gene: TRBJ2-7
clone size: .
CDR3 protein: CSVEDPGQGTHEQYF
CDR3 DNA: TGCAGCGTTGAAGATCCGGGACAGGGAACTCACGAGCAGTACTTC

D gene: .
V gene: TRBV20-1
J gene: TRBJ1-5
clone size: many
CDR3 protein: CSARADMSNQPQHF
CDR3 DNA: TGCAGTGCTAGAGCCGACATGAGCAATCAGCCCCAGCATTTT

D gene: .
V gene: TRBV15
J gene: TRBJ2-7
clone size: few
CDR3 protein: CATSRVGRVNEQYF
CDR3 DNA: TGTGCCACCAGCAGAGTTGGCAGGGTAAACGAGCAGTACTTC

D gene: TRBD1
V gene: TRBV3-1
J gene: TRBJ1-2
clone size: few
CDR3 protein: CASRWSGQGVRGYTF
CDR3 DNA: TGTGCCAGCAGATGGAGCGGACAGGGGGTACGCGGCTACACCTTC

D gene: TRBD1
V gene: TRBV27
J gene: TRBJ2-2
clone size: few
CDR3 protein: CASRTGQGVGELFF
CDR3 DNA: TGTGCCAGCAGGACGGGACAGGGCGTCGGGGAGCTGTTTTTT